Sequencing of this TCR beta chain was carried out in a study of OX40 agonist ivuxolimab in advanced cancers. About the research overall: Patients were treated with intravenous ivuxolimab, dosed at 0.01 to 10 mg/kg and infused every 2 weeks. A partial response was reached by three patients: one with hepatocellular carcinoma and two with cutaneous melanoma.

Of note for this clone: Its target is unknown.

V lost 6 bases, J lost 9 bases, and 19 bases stayed unmatched. Per the germline V gene, CDR1 is PRHDT and CDR2 is FYEKMQ (reference sequence). This CDR3 contains 17 residues. Overall study findings and caveats: At 0.1 to 3.0 mg/kg and by week 6, CD4+ and CD8+ T cells in the blood had expanded clonally.

Libraries were prepared by immunoSEQ multiplex PCR; TCRdb keeps only in-frame clonotypes and omits some of them. Of 40,000 to 45,000 clones in the sample, around 88% were seen once. The receptor was derived from an adult with an advanced solid tumor such as melanoma, head and neck, liver or kidney cancer. This chain uses TRBV13 with TRBJ2-1; 8 bases agree with TRBD2. Sequenced here: CD4+ or CD8+ T cells sorted from blood, sampled in a trial of the OX40 agonist ivuxolimab. The CDR3 loop is CASRPTGTRGISSEQFF. The CDR3 DNA reads TGTGCCAGCAGGCCAACCGGGACTAGGGGAATTTCTAGTGAGCAGTTCTTC. The full variable domain, in which reference TRBV13 and TRBJ2-1 provide the parts outside the CDR3, is AAGVIQSPRHLIKEKRETATLKCYPIPRHDTVYWYQQGPGQDPQFLISFYEKMQSDKGSIPDRFSAQQFSDYHSELNMSSLELGDSALYFCASRPTGTRGISSEQFFGPGTRLTVL.